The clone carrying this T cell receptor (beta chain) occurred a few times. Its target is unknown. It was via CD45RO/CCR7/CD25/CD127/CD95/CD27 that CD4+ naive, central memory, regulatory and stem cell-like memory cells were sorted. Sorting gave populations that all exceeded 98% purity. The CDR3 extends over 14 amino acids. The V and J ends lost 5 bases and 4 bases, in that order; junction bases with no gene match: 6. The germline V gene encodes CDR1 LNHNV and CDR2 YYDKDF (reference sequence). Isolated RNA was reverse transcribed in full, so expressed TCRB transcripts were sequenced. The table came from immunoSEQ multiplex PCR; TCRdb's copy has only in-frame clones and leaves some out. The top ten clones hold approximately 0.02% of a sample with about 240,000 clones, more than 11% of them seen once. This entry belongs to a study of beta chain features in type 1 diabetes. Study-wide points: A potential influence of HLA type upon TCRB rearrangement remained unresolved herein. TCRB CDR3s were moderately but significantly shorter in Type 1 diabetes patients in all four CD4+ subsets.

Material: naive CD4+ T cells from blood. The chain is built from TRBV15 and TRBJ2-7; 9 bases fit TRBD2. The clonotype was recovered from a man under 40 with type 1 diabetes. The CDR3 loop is CATSRASGVYEQYF. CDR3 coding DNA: TGTGCCACCAGCCGGGCTAGCGGGGTGTACGAGCAGTACTTC.